This T cell receptor (beta chain) was observed in a study of cytomegalovirus exposure and HLA in healthy donors listed by TCRdb under 2017. General notes on the study: In an earlier analysis of several hundred of the donors, 250 to 350 Gb of sequence data and 90 million to 120 million unique TCR beta sequences from about 190 million T cells were reported. A separate validation cohort of 100 to 150 different subjects was used in addition to the approximately 700-subject first cohort. The study combined high-throughput TCR immunosequencing, statistical association of individual TCRs with disease status, and machine learning to predict cytomegalovirus infection status. Of the 350 to 450 genotyped donors, more than 75% were placed in the genetic ancestry cluster associated with self-reported Caucasian donors. Donor age, sex, ethnicity and CMV serostatus were compiled together with the repertoire data. About 280 gigabases of sequencing data and around 80 million unique TCR sequences made up an early release that covered under 750 HLA-typed donors. The study aimed to test whether cataloging public T cell receptors could reveal signatures of past pathogen exposure. A later analysis re-analyzed previously published TCR beta repertoires from 550 to 700 donors and added high-resolution HLA genotyping to study TCR occurrence patterns. The study profiled the T cell repertoires of approximately 700 subjects by immunosequencing and related them to cytomegalovirus serostatus. To decide whether each TCR beta V gene segment behaved as functional or pseudogenic, an earlier analysis of over 500 of the donors relied on high-throughput TCR beta sequencing. Both class I and class II loci were covered by HLA typing, at four-digit resolution. In the later analysis, no new phenotypic data were used to find candidate immune exposures; instead, reliance was placed on TCR beta sequences and their occurrence across donors. Across about 380 genotyped donors of the cohort, an average of about 240,000 unique TCR beta nucleotide sequences per donor were sequenced, and approximately 17% of those sequences were non-productive. Roughly five DR-DQ haplotypes were treated as single units for association and clustering because of strong linkage in the cohort. The number of typed donors differed by locus: about 629-630 for A, B, C, DRB1 and DQB1; approximately 520 for DQA1; about 600 for DPA1; and some 450 for DPB1. All discovery cohort repertoires had been generated on a single sequencing platform. A later genetic analysis used genome-wide SNP genotypes for about 55% of the 666 donors, treating that subset as a discovery cohort.

The cohort comprised around 690 healthy bone marrow donors. All cohort members were sampled while nominally healthy, although unrecorded immune exposures were likely present. The donor tested CMV seronegative and was one of the 352 seronegative cohort members. Each donor provided a peripheral blood sample, and peripheral blood mononuclear cells were used for TCR beta sequencing. The Qiagen DNeasy Blood Extraction Kit was used to extract genomic DNA from the blood cell samples. With respect to this clone: Which antigen it targets is not known. Qualities for individual bases were not recorded, and no much larger clone is one base off.

Clipping removes 4 bases from V and 4 bases from J, with 6 as the unmatched junction base count. The CDR3 starts with the cysteine, ends with the phenylalanine, and has 15 residues. Left in the record is the CDR3 DNA by itself, 45 bases read in frame from the first base. From a lookup of the germline V gene, CDR1 and CDR2 are SGHDN and FVKESK. Points the paper makes about the study in general: Most TCR sequences were observed very rarely across donors, whereas some public TCRs were present in many individuals. A further reported finding was that TCR beta sequences accurately predicted the HLA-A and HLA-B alleles for most subjects in the first cohort. The classifier was reported to diagnose cytomegalovirus status with high specificity and sensitivity in both the original and validation cohorts. A later analysis found that TCR association rates varied across HLA loci, with DRB1 alleles showing the most associated TCRs and HLA-C alleles the fewest. The study gave a list of 150 to 200 TCR beta chains associated with cytomegalovirus. A later analysis associated 17,000 or so TCR beta sequences with specific HLA alleles at a false discovery rate of 0.05. In vitro tests confirmed that three of the cytomegalovirus-associated TCR beta chains recognize cytomegalovirus antigens. In a later genetic analysis, a missense DCLRE1C variant was associated with V-gene and J-gene trimming of TCR beta chains, and the association was replicated in an independent cohort. The cohort was sequenced for TCR beta chains only, and without alpha or paired-chain data the features that could be detected were limited. Some IMGT-functional V segments, including TRBV6-2 and TRBV6-3, could not be distinguished by the 87-base-pair reads and were therefore excluded. In a later analysis, several top co-occurrence clusters were reported to appear linked to parvovirus B19, influenza, CMV and Epstein-Barr virus. In a later analysis, most CMV-associated TCR beta chains were found to appear HLA-restricted, with HLA associations seemingly driven largely by CMV exposure. In an earlier analysis of about 540 of the donors, most TCR beta V segments were observed in productive rearrangements about 87% or about 30% of the time, broadly matching IMGT annotations. Over 15 rarely observed V segments, including chromosome 9 orphons, were excluded from the earlier analysis of about 600 of the donors because counts were too low. Presence/absence analyses assumed roughly uniform sequencing depth across donors, an assumption that may not hold. A cluster of highly shared sequence variants was judged likely to represent a technical artifact of the sequencing pipeline. A later genetic analysis reported fewer N-insertions in productive TCRs among donors in an Asian-associated ancestry cluster than the roughly 700-donor mean. When HLA alleles, especially DR and DQ, strongly co-occurred, TCR associations were difficult to assign to individual alleles. HLA typing was unavailable for some donors at each locus, so association tests used only the typed subset. The only immune exposure information available for the cohort was CMV serostatus. In a later analysis, HLA-associated TCR beta chains showed more clonal expansion and lower generation probabilities than non-associated chains that were equally common. Linkage disequilibrium might explain the correlated functional status among segregating V segments, but an unknown experimental factor could not be ruled out. The authors suggested that the approach could potentially be extended to other disease states and immunological phenotypes.

Library generation was performed with the immunoSEQ multiplex PCR assay. For the multiplex PCR, a mixture combining 60 forward primers for TCR Vbeta segments and 13 reverse primers for TCR Jbeta segments was used. Amplification of the CDR3 region of rearranged TCR beta genes was performed with a multiplex PCR assay on genomic DNA. The Illumina HiSeq System was used to sequence the amplified TCR beta libraries as 87-base-pair reads. In the paper's pipeline: A later analysis tallied around 82 million unique TCR beta chains across the 650 to 750 repertoires, and 10 million to 11 million of those chains were shared by two or more donors. To remove PCR and sequencing errors, raw reads were error-corrected and collapsed into unique sequences using a nearest-neighbor algorithm that merged closely related sequences. V, D and J gene segments were assigned by aligning CDR3 sequences to IMGT reference sequences. For a sequence to be retained, a match of at least six nucleotides was required to both a V gene segment and a J gene segment. Rearrangements were called productive when the CDR3 lacked stop codons and stayed in frame with V and J; all others were non-productive. CDR3 was defined according to IMGT convention as the region running from the second conserved V-encoded cysteine to the conserved J-encoded phenylalanine. The earlier analysis of 550 to 650 of the donors excluded any sequence lacking an unambiguous match to a single V gene segment. In an earlier analysis of a few hundred of the donors, a V segment was called functional when productive rearrangements were above 56.7%, and segregating when the standard deviation between donors exceeded 5%. A statistical classification framework was developed to diagnose cytomegalovirus status using the catalog of TCR beta chain sequences. V and J gene assignment, in a later analysis, came from comparing TCR nucleotide sequences with IMGT/GENE-DB human TR gene sequences. A later analysis assigned CDR3 sequences and most-parsimonious VDJ recombination scenarios with the TCRdist pipeline. In a later analysis, every TCR beta chain was defined by the combination of its CDR3 amino acid sequence and its V-gene family, and reads without a unique V-gene family were dropped. As a way to deal with suspected cross-contamination and a sequencing artifact, a later analysis dropped more than 500 nucleotide sequences that were highly shared and had low generation probability. A later analysis calculated a clonal expansion index for each public chain from normalized within-repertoire ranks of inferred template counts. In a later analysis, generation probabilities were computed with a VDJ recombination model fitted to out-of-frame rearrangements, and the resulting probabilities were checked against IGoR. A later analysis scored TCR-TCR, TCR-HLA and TCR-CMV co-occurrence with hypergeometric tests, applying a repertoire-size bias correction to TCR pairs. To estimate false discovery rates, a later analysis permuted the HLA or CMV assignments 20 times. In a later analysis, co-occurring TCRs were grouped using DBSCAN, and TCRdist sequence similarity was added for clustering within HLA-allele-positive subsets. For co-occurrence clustering, repertoires with fewer than 30,000 or more than 120,000 public chains were excluded, along with about five repertoires with anomalous nucleotide sharing. Sourced from immuneACCESS, this table was stored by TCRdb with only in-frame sequences that have V and J called. A share of the clones is absent; for the studies checked, an unresolved V gene accounts for under half, and the remainder has no known explanation. V, J and clone size derive from that table, while D and trimming were established from the DNA sequence. This sample gives roughly 160,000 clones in total; roughly 85% of them show up just once. 1% of the sample lies in the top ten.

The sequenced sample was PBMCs. This TCR was recovered from a boy aged 2 to 10 in good health and CMV-seronegative. The rearranged chain carries TRBV14 and TRBJ2-7; 11 central nucleotides agree with TRBD1. The CDR3 protein is CASSRSGQGGYEQYF. The DNA reads TGTGCCAGCAGCCGCTCGGGACAGGGGGGTTACGAGCAGTACTTC.